Sequencing of this T cell receptor beta chain was carried out in a study of shared clonotypes between healthy human individuals. General study findings and limits: Sequencing of the sorted subsets was shown by rarefaction to be incomplete despite large depth.

As for this clone: The antigen is unknown.

Here immunoSEQ multiplex PCR was the method, and the copy in TCRdb shows in-frame clones only, minus some. The table includes more than 2,000,000 clones, more than 85% detected once. The CDR3 has 15 residues. Trimming removed 4 bases from V and 6 bases from J; junction bases left unmatched: 10. Germline assignment: CDR1 SGHDT and CDR2 YYEEEE. V usage is TRBV5-6 and J usage is TRBJ2-1; 7 bases align to TRBD2. Specimen: naive CD4+ T cells from PBMCs. Subset here: CD45RA+ positively selected. The origin of this receptor is a young man in good health. Some clones in this sample may be carry-over from other donors' samples. CDR3: CASSRLAVYVNEQFF. The CDR3 nucleotides are TGTGCCAGCAGCCGTCTAGCGGTCTATGTCAATGAGCAGTTCTTC.